This T cell receptor beta chain is drawn from a study of neurological immune-mediated disorders. The team produced cDNA through 5'RACE using 10-nucleotide random UMIs. TCRdb reprocessed the 5' RACE reads with MiXCR, giving one entry per CDR3 protein. Found here are about 55,000 distinct CDR3 sequences, approximately 3.8% of them singletons; the top ten hold 1.6%. CDR3 size: 13 residues. CDR1 and CDR2 from the germline V gene are SGDLS and YYNGEE. With 4 bases removed from V and 10 bases from J, the gap between germline ends came to 15 bases. This clonotype was seen repeatedly, ten times or more. This receptor was identified in a man aged 25 to 40 with multiple sclerosis. This chain joins TRBV9 and TRBJ2-1; D is unresolved. Sequencing was carried out using PBMCs. DNA of the CDR3: TGTGCCAGCAGCCCCGCGACCAGGAACGAGCAGTTCTTC. This codes for CASSPATRNEQFF.